A single sample gave rise to the 28 T cell receptor beta chains below, sequenced in a study of T-cell memory formation after mild COVID-19 (dated by TCRdb to 2020 to 2023). The library came from 5' RACE. Sequencing took place on an Illumina NovaSeq 6000. TCRdb applied fastp at Q25 and MiXCR to the public reads, then kept only in-frame beta chains. For every CDR3 protein sequence, its rows merge into one entry that carries the most common genes and DNA. The sample has under 70,000 distinct CDR3 sequences on record, 9.3% of them singletons. Clones ranked in the top ten supply approximately 1% of the sample. The sample comprised PBMCs or a T cell subset sorted from them (not recorded which). The receptors were gathered from a man younger than 35 who had mild COVID-19 (a few samples of this study predate the infection). The sample titles of this study are shuffled in the database, so cell type and time point are left out; the donor was told from shared clones.

On this clonotype: This sequence may be a read error, since a much larger clone differs from it by one base. The CDR3 sequence: CASSHDWQRQETQYF. For the CDR3, the DNA is TGCGCCAGCAGCCACGACTGGCAGCGCCAAGAGACCCAGTACTTC. The rearrangement uses TRBV4-3 and TRBJ2-5; unclear D gene. Trimming removed 3 bases at V and 1 base at J, with 12 bases between. CDR1 is LGHNA, CDR2 YSLEER, per germline. The CDR3 length is 15 residues.

This clonotype has just a few counts. The J gene is TRBJ2-3, the V gene TRBV7-9; tentatively, D is TRBD1 (6 bases). V lost 5 bases and J lost 2, with 11 bases in between. There are 14 residues in the CDR3. CDR1 SEHNR and CDR2 FQNEAQ come from the germline V gene (reference sequence). CDR3 nucleotides: TGTGCCAGCAGCGCCGGGACAAACACAGATACGCAGTATTTT. Amino acids: CASSAGTNTDTQYF.

This clonotype has just a few counts. This chain joins TRBV7-9 and TRBJ1-6; the D is unclear. With 11 bases removed from V and 8 bases from J, the gap between germline ends came to 16 bases. The CDR3 contains 13 residues. CDR1 is SEHNR, CDR2 FQNEAQ, per germline (reference sequence). This chain's CDR3 is CAGGSTFDSPLHF. DNA of the CDR3: TGTGCCGGAGGGAGTACCTTCGATTCACCCCTCCACTTT.

Here the CDR3 reads CASSSIGGDGYTF. In nucleotides, the CDR3 is TGTGCCAGCAGCTCCATCGGGGGCGATGGCTACACCTTC. The gene calls are TRBV7-3 and TRBJ1-2; a possible D gene is TRBD1 (6 bases). CDR1 and CDR2 (germline): SGHTA, FQGTGA. The CDR3 is made up of 13 amino acids. Trimming pared 4 bases from V and 6 bases from J, leaving 12 bases between.

The CDR3 bases are TGTGCCAGCTCACCAGGGGCAATCCGCTACGAGCAGTACGTC. As protein: CASSPGAIRYEQYV. The genes are TRBV18 and TRBJ2-7; D may be TRBD1 (5 bases). Germline V CDR1 and CDR2: KGHSH, LQKENI. Trimming pared 2 bases from V and 3 bases from J, leaving 11 bases between. The CDR3 sequence is 14 residues long.

The genes are TRBV7-2 and TRBJ2-3, with D possibly TRBD2 on 6 matching bases. CDR3 length: 16 residues. Germline assignment: CDR1 SGHTA and CDR2 FQGNSA. Trimming took 5 bases from V and 3 from J, leaving 18 bases between them. The DNA of the CDR3 is TGTGCCAGCAGCCTAATGGCGGGCGGGGCAACAGATACGCAGTATTTT. Its protein is CASSLMAGGATDTQYF.

The V and J genes are TRBV11-2 and TRBJ2-3; D ambiguous. Germline CDR1 reads SGHAT; CDR2 reads FQNNGV. The CDR3 spans 12 residues. The V and J ends lost 0 bases and 14 bases respectively, with 12 bases between them. The CDR3 spells CASSLDPARRYF. As DNA, the CDR3 is TGTGCCAGCAGCTTAGATCCGGCTAGGAGGTATTTT.

This clonotype occurred a few times. This chain uses TRBV6-6 with TRBJ2-2; D not resolved. The CDR3 loop spans 13 amino acids. In germline, CDR1 is MNHNY, CDR2 SVGAGI (reference sequence). The V and J ends lost 8 bases and 3 bases respectively, with 10 bases between them. The CDR3 DNA follows: TGTGCCAGCCAATCTGCTGACACCGGGGAGCTGTTTTTT. Translating gives CASQSADTGELFF.

In this sample, this clonotype turned up a few times. The chain uses TRBV10-3 and TRBJ1-1; no definite D call. Germline V lookup: CDR1 ENHRY, CDR2 SYGVKD. This CDR3 is 13 amino acids long. V gave up 5 bases and J gave up 8 bases, with 15 bases separating them. The chain's CDR3 is CAISSQERSEAFF. The CDR3 bases are TGTGCCATCAGTTCGCAGGAGAGATCAGAAGCTTTCTTT.

The rearrangement uses TRBV29-1 and TRBJ2-1; TRBD1 matches at 9 bases. CDR1 is SQVTM, CDR2 ANQGSEA, per germline. V was pared by 5 bases and J by 7 bases, with 9 bases of the junction left unmatched. The CDR3 spans 14 residues. The CDR3 sequence is CSVFTGTGLNEQFF. The CDR3 DNA sequence: TGCAGCGTTTTTACCGGGACAGGGCTGAATGAGCAGTTCTTC.

This chain links TRBV28 with TRBJ2-5; D gene uncertain. Between the trimmed V and J ends, which lost 2 bases and 4 bases, there was a span of 11 bases. The CDR3 spans 14 residues. Germline V gene data show CDR1 as MDHEN and CDR2 as SYDVKM. The CDR3 DNA follows: TGTGCCAGCAGTTTAATCACGGCACGAGAGACCCAGTACTTC. Its protein product is CASSLITARETQYF.

This clonotype has more than one count but fewer than ten. This chain connects TRBV7-3 to TRBJ1-1, with D possibly being TRBD1 (5 bases). The germline V gene has CDR1 SGHTA and CDR2 FQGTGA. V was clipped by 1 base and J by 5 bases, with 17 bases between them. The CDR3 is 16 residues long. This chain's CDR3 is CASSLIPGPTPTEAFF. The CDR3 DNA reads TGTGCCAGCAGCTTAATCCCGGGACCTACCCCAACTGAAGCTTTCTTT.

At least ten counts were recorded for this clonotype. The gene calls are TRBV12-5 and TRBJ2-7, with TRBD2 matching over 10 bases. The junction had 9 bases not matched to a gene; V was cut back by 5 bases and J by 2 bases. Germline V CDR1 and CDR2: LGHNT, FRNRAP. This CDR3 has 16 amino acids. CDR3 residues: CASGLELAGITYEQYF. The CDR3 region has the DNA TGTGCTAGTGGTCTCGAACTAGCGGGGATAACCTACGAGCAGTACTTC.

The chain recombines TRBV20-1 with TRBJ1-1; a possible D gene is TRBD1 (5 bases). The ends were cut back, 7 bases at V and 0 bases at J, with 12 bases in the middle. The CDR3 totals 13 residues. Germline loops: CDR1 DFQATT, CDR2 SNEGSKA (reference sequence). CDR3 in amino acids: CSVVVGLNTEAFF. The DNA of the CDR3 is TGCAGTGTTGTGGTGGGACTGAACACTGAAGCTTTCTTT.

This clonotype was observed a handful of times. This rearrangement joins TRBV7-3 to TRBJ2-3; D not resolved. Germline V lookup: CDR1 SGHTA, CDR2 FQGTGA. The CDR3 consists of 13 residues. Trimming pared 3 bases from V and 6 bases from J, leaving 10 bases between. Here the CDR3 DNA reads TGTGCCAGCAGCTTGAGTCGGTGGGATACGCAGTATTTT. Translating it yields CASSLSRWDTQYF.

This clonotype was observed a handful of times. CDR3 in DNA: TGTGCCAGCAGCTTTCAGGGATTGGGAGCCGGGGAGCTGTTTTTT. Amino acids: CASSFQGLGAGELFF. The rearrangement uses TRBV7-2 and TRBJ2-2, with D possibly called TRBD1 or TRBD2 (5 bases each). Per the germline V gene, CDR1 is SGHTA and CDR2 is FQGNSA. V was cut by 3 bases and J by 6 bases, with 14 bases left in between. CDR3 length equals 15 residues.

This clonotype was recorded a few times. The V gene is TRBV28, the J gene TRBJ1-1; 7 positions match TRBD1. CDR3 size: 11 residues. Per germline, CDR1 MDHEN and CDR2 SYDVKM. V was pared by 6 bases and J by 11 bases, with 6 bases of the junction left unmatched. CDR3 coding DNA: TGTGCCAGCAGCCCTCAGGGGGTCGCTTTCTTT. It encodes CASSPQGVAFF.

In its sample, this clonotype was seen a few times. The chain links TRBV4-3 to TRBJ1-2; D not certain. Germline V gene lookup returns CDR1 LGHNA and CDR2 YSLEER. Trimming shortened V by 0 bases and J by 8 bases, and 16 bases separated the two germline ends. This CDR3 has 15 amino acids. CDR3 sequence (DNA): TGCGCCAGCAGCCAAGATCCAGCCCGGTCTCGGGGCTACACCTTC. Its protein product is CASSQDPARSRGYTF.

The gene calls are TRBV29-1 and TRBJ1-2; no reliable D call. V dropped 3 bases and J dropped 7 bases, with 9 bases sitting between them. Germline assignment: CDR1 SQVTM and CDR2 ANQGSEA. The CDR3 is 11 amino acids. CDR3 sequence (DNA): TGCAGCGTTGAGGTTCAGGTTGGCTACACCTTC. Translated: CSVEVQVGYTF.

The chain couples TRBV6-1 to TRBJ1-5, with 8 nucleotides matching TRBD1. This CDR3 contains 14 residues. V dropped 3 bases and J dropped 5; count of bases not matched to a gene: 3. Germline V CDR1 and CDR2: MNHNS, SASEGT. The CDR3 region is CASSDGTGYQPQHF. DNA for the CDR3: TGTGCCAGCAGTGACGGGACAGGTTATCAGCCCCAGCATTTT.

This clonotype has only a few counts. The chain employs TRBV5-4 and TRBJ2-5; TRBD1 might be the D (6 bases). The CDR3 consists of 15 residues. V gave up 0 bases and J gave up 5 bases, with 14 bases separating them. CDR1 SGHNT and CDR2 YYREEE come from the germline V gene (reference sequence). The CDR3 region is CASSLDWGPGETQYF. The DNA of the CDR3 is TGTGCCAGCAGCTTGGACTGGGGGCCGGGGGAGACCCAGTACTTC. Complete variable domain (other parts from reference TRBV5-4 and TRBJ2-5): ETGVTQSPTHLIKTRGQQVTLRCSSQSGHNTVSWYQQALGQGPQFIFQYYREEENGRGNFPPRFSGLQFPNYSSELNVNALELDDSALYLCASSLDWGPGETQYFGPGTRLLVL.

The table lists this clonotype with many counts. The chain is built from TRBV7-2 and TRBJ1-2; possible D gene TRBD1, 6 bases. V was pared by 0 bases and J by 4 bases, with 6 bases between. CDR1 and CDR2 (germline): SGHTA, FQGNSA. The CDR3 extends over 13 amino acids. The CDR3 region has the DNA TGTGCCAGCAGCTTAGCAGGGGGCTATGGCTACACCTTC. Amino acid sequence: CASSLAGGYGYTF.

This clonotype was counted a few times. The chain carries TRBV20-1 and TRBJ1-2; D uncertain. The CDR3 length is 12 residues. The V gene's germline CDR1 is DFQATT and CDR2 SNEGSKA (reference sequence). V was clipped by 1 base and J by 8 bases, with 11 bases between them. The CDR3 sequence: CSARAPGGGYTF. CDR3 in DNA: TGCAGTGCTAGAGCCCCAGGAGGAGGCTACACCTTC.

This clonotype has more than one count but fewer than ten. This rearrangement joins TRBV7-2 to TRBJ2-1; no clear D. V lost 1 base, J lost 7 bases, and 8 bases lay in between. Germline CDR1 reads SGHTA; CDR2 reads FQGNSA. This CDR3 has 13 residues. The CDR3 bases are TGTGCCAGCAGCTTAGAACAGAGGAATGAGCAGTTCTTC. Its protein product is CASSLEQRNEQFF.

This clonotype was counted only a few times. J is TRBJ1-1 and V is TRBV7-2; 7 bases agree with TRBD1. This CDR3 is built from 15 residues. Germline V gene data show CDR1 as SGHTA and CDR2 as FQGNSA. V lost 5 bases to trimming and J lost 0 bases; unmatched junction nucleotides: 6. The CDR3 spells CASSRGGQMNTEAFF. The CDR3 coding sequence is TGTGCCAGCAGCCGAGGGGGACAGATGAACACTGAAGCTTTCTTT.

This clonotype was seen ten or more times. The chain joins TRBV7-2 to TRBJ2-3; D is ambiguous. The V end lost 0 bases, the J end lost 8 bases, and 9 bases lay between the germline ends. Germline CDR1 is SGHTA and CDR2 is FQGNSA. The CDR3 is 13 residues long. CDR3 nucleotides: TGTGCCAGCAGCTTAGCCTATGACTCTACGCAGTATTTT. Translating gives CASSLAYDSTQYF.

The chain is built from TRBV5-1 and TRBJ2-7, with D possibly TRBD2 on 5 matching bases. This CDR3 is built from 13 residues. V was clipped by 6 bases and J by 0 bases, with 10 bases between them. Germline CDR1 SGHRS, CDR2 YFSETQ. CDR3: CASNTGSSYEQYV. The CDR3 nucleotides are TGCGCCAGCAACACGGGAAGCTCCTACGAGCAGTACGTC.

This clonotype was detected ten times or more. The rearrangement uses TRBV7-9 and TRBJ2-5; unclear D gene. Germline lookup yields CDR1 SEHNR and CDR2 FQNEAQ (reference sequence). V was trimmed by 3 bases and J by 7 bases, leaving 12 bases between them. This CDR3 contains 13 residues. The CDR3 sequence: CASSFGRLGTQYF. Here the CDR3 DNA reads TGTGCCAGCAGCTTTGGCCGACTGGGGACCCAGTACTTC. Full variable domain (missing parts from reference TRBV7-9 and TRBJ2-5): DTGVSQNPRHKITKRGQNVTFRCDPISEHNRLYWYRQTLGQGPEFLTYFQNEAQLEKSRLLSDRFSAERPKGSFSTLEIQRTEQGDSAMYLCASSFGRLGTQYFGPGTRLLVL.